Presented here are 31 T cell receptor beta chains from one specimen sequenced in a study of beta chain features in type 1 diabetes. For these TCRs, the target antigens are not known. Study-level results: Across all four CD4+ subsets, people with type 1 diabetes showed modestly shorter TCRB CDR3s.

The authors reverse transcribed all of the isolated RNA, so sequencing captured expressed TCRB transcripts. Using immunoSEQ multiplex PCR, the repertoire was profiled, and TCRdb retains in-frame clones only, with some absent. This table holds some 640,000 clones, about an eighth found once. Material for sequencing was naive CD4+ T cells from blood. These receptor sequences come from a man aged 18-30 years with type 1 diabetes.

This clone has more than one count but fewer than ten. The chain is built from TRBV30 and TRBJ1-1; a weak D match, TRBD1 (6 bases). CDR1 GTSNPN and CDR2 SVGIG come from the germline V gene (reference sequence). The CDR3 has 13 residues. With 7 bases removed from V and 1 base from J, the gap between germline ends came to 13 bases. CDR3 bases: TGTGCCTCAAGGGGACAAACGAACACTGAAGCTTTCTTT. It translates to CASRGQTNTEAFF.

This rearrangement joins TRBV5-1 to TRBJ1-4, with D tentatively TRBD1 (6 bases). This CDR3 contains 13 residues. V was trimmed by 4 bases and J by 5 bases, leaving 9 bases between them. Germline V CDR1 and CDR2: SGHRS, YFSETQ. The CDR3: CASSRGQNEKLFF. CDR3 bases: TGCGCCAGCAGCCGGGGACAAAATGAAAAACTGTTTTTT.

Ten or more counts support this clone. The chain has TRBV23-1 and TRBJ2-1; TRBD2 matches at 9 bases. TRBV23-1 qualifies as an ORF whose function is uncertain. V lost 4 bases and J lost 0; bases outside the gene matches: 13. There are 19 residues in the CDR3. This chain's CDR3 is CASSPKKVQREDSYNEQFF. CDR3 sequence (DNA): TGCGCCAGCAGTCCTAAAAAGGTCCAGCGGGAGGACTCCTACAATGAGCAGTTCTTC.

This clone was found a few times. This chain joins TRBV10-3 and TRBJ1-1; 10 nucleotides align to TRBD1. V gave up 6 bases and J gave up 0 bases; unmatched junction bases: 7. CDR1 ENHRY and CDR2 SYGVKD come from the germline V gene. This CDR3 region has 16 residues. The chain's CDR3 is CAIRTDRGRMNTEAFF. The CDR3 bases are TGTGCCATCAGAACAGACAGGGGGCGGATGAACACTGAAGCTTTCTTT.

The chain employs TRBV28 and TRBJ2-5; 9 bases line up with TRBD2. The germline V gene encodes CDR1 MDHEN and CDR2 SYDVKM. After removal of 3 bases from V and 5 bases from J, the junction contained 7 bases not matched to a gene. The CDR3 has 15 residues. This CDR3 is CASSFGLARRETQYF. Here the CDR3 DNA reads TGTGCCAGCAGTTTTGGACTAGCGAGAAGGGAGACCCAGTACTTC.

V is TRBV4-2 and J is TRBJ1-6; TRBD1 is a possible D gene (6 bases). Germline V gene sequence: CDR1 LGHNA, CDR2 YNFKEQ. This CDR3 has 14 residues. Trimming removed 0 bases at V and 8 bases at J, with 8 bases between. CDR3 DNA: TGTGCCAGCAGCCAAGAACAGGGTCATTCACCCCTCCACTTT. Amino acids: CASSQEQGHSPLHF.

This clone appeared a few times. Other DNA sequences within the sample encode an identical CDR3. The chain links TRBV4-1 to TRBJ2-7; D may match TRBD1 or TRBD2 (5 bases each). CDR1 MGHRA and CDR2 YSYEKL come from the germline V gene. This CDR3 has 15 amino acids. Trimming removed 0 bases from V and 1 base from J, with 10 bases in between. CDR3 residues: CASSQEGPGSYEQYF. CDR3 nucleotide sequence: TGCGCCAGCAGCCAAGAGGGGCCGGGGTCCTACGAGCAGTACTTC.

The chain employs TRBV30 and TRBJ2-4; unclear D gene. The germline V and J ends were trimmed by 3 bases and 3 bases, with 9 bases remaining between them. The CDR3 extends over 13 amino acids. In germline, CDR1 is GTSNPN, CDR2 SVGIG (reference sequence). The CDR3 coding sequence is TGTGCCTGGAGAAGGGCGGTCAAAAACATTCAGTACTTC. Protein product: CAWRRAVKNIQYF.

This clone was seen more than once but under ten times. V usage is TRBV6-5 and J usage is TRBJ2-3; D not certain. The V gene lost 0 bases and the J gene lost 2 bases, with 6 bases spanning the gap. The CDR3 extends over 14 amino acids. Germline V lookup: CDR1 MNHEY, CDR2 SVGAGI. CDR3 sequence (DNA): TGTGCCAGCAGTTACTCGGGCAACACAGATACGCAGTATTTT. It translates to CASSYSGNTDTQYF.

This clone was observed a handful of times. V and J are TRBV9 and TRBJ2-1, with 11 bases fitting TRBD2. Germline V gene lookup returns CDR1 SGDLS and CDR2 YYNGEE. The CDR3 runs to 16 residues. V shed 3 bases and J 2 bases; nucleotides not matched to a gene: 4. The CDR3 loop is CASSAGTSGAYNEQFF. As DNA, the CDR3 is TGTGCCAGCAGCGCCGGGACTAGCGGAGCCTACAATGAGCAGTTCTTC. The variable domain in full, with the rest retrieved from reference TRBV9 and TRBJ2-1, is DSGVTQTPKHLITATGQRVTLRCSPRSGDLSVYWYQQSLDQGLQFLIQYYNGEERAKGNILERFSAQQFPDLHSELNLSSLELGDSALYFCASSAGTSGAYNEQFFGPGTRLTVL.

This clone was seen a handful of times. V gene TRBV18 combines with J gene TRBJ2-3; TRBD1 agrees at 7 bases. CDR1 and CDR2 (germline): KGHSH, LQKENI. The ends lost 4 bases at V and 4 bases at J; junction bases unmatched: 5. This CDR3 has 14 amino acids. CDR3 bases: TGTGCCAGCTCACTCCGACAGGGAGCAGATACGCAGTATTTT. Its translation is CASSLRQGADTQYF.

The chain employs TRBV29-1 and TRBJ2-7; TRBD1 matches at 7 bases. This CDR3 is built from 12 residues. The V gene end was trimmed by 3 bases and the J gene end by 6 bases; junction bases not matched to a gene: 5. Per the germline V gene, CDR1 is SQVTM and CDR2 is ANQGSEA. The CDR3 DNA sequence: TGCAGCGTTGACAAGGGGGCGGGCGAGCAGTACTTC. Translation: CSVDKGAGEQYF.

The chain uses TRBV18 and TRBJ2-2; possibly TRBD1 or TRBD2 for D (5 bases each). This CDR3 has 17 amino acids. V lost 2 bases to trimming and J lost 2 bases, with 15 bases between them. Germline V lookup: CDR1 KGHSH, CDR2 LQKENI. The CDR3 is CASSPVPGRTNTGELFF. The CDR3 DNA reads as TGTGCCAGCTCACCAGTCCCGGGACGGACTAACACCGGGGAGCTGTTTTTT.

This clone was counted only a few times. V gene TRBV13 combines with J gene TRBJ2-2; D uncertain. The germline V and J ends were trimmed by 5 bases and 2 bases, with 12 bases remaining between them. CDR3 size: 15 residues. The germline gives CDR1 PRHDT, CDR2 FYEKMQ (reference sequence). DNA of the CDR3: TGTGCCAGCAGCCTACGCTCAGAAAACACCGGGGAGCTGTTTTTT. Amino acid sequence: CASSLRSENTGELFF.

This clone was seen a few times. The J gene is TRBJ2-7, the V gene TRBV9, with D maybe TRBD1 (5 bases). From germline, CDR1 is SGDLS and CDR2 YYNGEE. The V end was cut by 4 bases, the J end by 5 bases, with 13 bases between. The CDR3 covers 13 residues. This CDR3 is CASSTQGYDEQYF. DNA of the CDR3: TGTGCCAGCAGCACCCAGGGTTACGACGAGCAGTACTTC.

The V and J genes are TRBV2 and TRBJ2-7; D uncertain. The germline gives CDR1 SNHLY, CDR2 FYNNEI. Trimming removed 4 bases at V and 9 bases at J, with 10 bases between. The CDR3 consists of 11 residues. The CDR3 nucleotides are TGTGCCAGCAGTGGTGGCTCGGGGCAGTACTTC. This codes for CASSGGSGQYF.

The chain combines TRBV28 with TRBJ1-6; D unclear. There are 11 residues in the CDR3. V shed 1 base and J shed 8 bases, with 0 bases lying between them. Germline CDR1 is MDHEN and CDR2 is SYDVKM. CDR3 sequence reads: CASSLYSPLHF. CDR3 coding DNA: TGTGCCAGCAGTTTATATTCACCCCTCCACTTT.

This clone was counted only a few times. The chain has TRBV4-1 and TRBJ2-5; 10 positions match TRBD2. Germline V CDR1 and CDR2: MGHRA, YSYEKL. The CDR3 loop spans 17 amino acids. Germline trimming cut 3 bases from V and 5 bases from J; bases unmatched to any gene: 12. DNA for the CDR3: TGCGCCAGCAGCCAGGACCGAACTAGCGGGATGGGGGAGACCCAGTACTTC. It is translated as CASSQDRTSGMGETQYF.

This rearrangement joins TRBV30 to TRBJ1-2; possible D gene TRBD1, 6 bases. Germline V gives CDR1 GTSNPN, CDR2 SVGIG (reference sequence). The ends were cut back, 1 base at V and 4 bases at J, with 10 bases in the middle. The CDR3 runs to 13 residues. The chain's CDR3 is CAWSATTGYGYTF. CDR3 DNA sequence: TGTGCCTGGAGTGCAACGACAGGCTATGGCTACACCTTC.

This clone came up a few times. The V call is TRBV9, the J call TRBJ2-1, with 13 positions matching TRBD2. J gave up 8 bases and V 3 bases, and 11 bases lay outside the gene matches. The length of the CDR3 is 17 residues. Germline CDR1 and CDR2: SGDLS and YYNGEE. CDR3 in DNA: TGTGCCAGCAGCGCCATAACCGGGACTAGCGGGGCCTATGAGCAGTTCTTC. It is translated as CASSAITGTSGAYEQFF. The complete variable domain, with remaining parts taken from reference TRBV9 and TRBJ2-1, reads DSGVTQTPKHLITATGQRVTLRCSPRSGDLSVYWYQQSLDQGLQFLIQYYNGEERAKGNILERFSAQQFPDLHSELNLSSLELGDSALYFCASSAITGTSGAYEQFFGPGTRLTVL.

The V call is TRBV4-3, the J call TRBJ1-1, with unresolved D. Trimming cost V 0 bases and J 4 bases, with 12 bases left between them. The CDR3 consists of 15 residues. CDR1 and CDR2 from the germline V gene are LGHNA and YSLEER. The CDR3, as DNA: TGCGCCAGCAGCCAAGACCCCGCCCGGGGCACTGAAGCTTTCTTT. It yields the protein CASSQDPARGTEAFF.

V gene TRBV4-3 combines with J gene TRBJ2-2; 12 bases match TRBD1. CDR1 is LGHNA and CDR2 is YSLEER in the germline V gene. Trimming at V came to 4 bases and at J to 4 bases, leaving 10 bases not matched to a gene. The CDR3 sequence is 18 residues long. CDR3 DNA: TGCGCCAGCAGCCGATCCGGGACAGGGGGCCGGAGCACCGGGGAGCTGTTTTTT. This gives the protein CASSRSGTGGRSTGELFF.

This clone turned up a few times. The chain's CDR3 is CASSSGMRADTEAFF. The CDR3 region has the DNA TGTGCCAGCAGCTCCGGAATGAGGGCCGACACTGAAGCTTTCTTT. The chain combines TRBV5-6 with TRBJ1-1; D ambiguous. This CDR3 region has 15 residues. With 3 bases removed from V and 3 bases from J, the gap between germline ends came to 15 bases. The germline V gene has CDR1 SGHDT and CDR2 YYEEEE.

The sample holds a few counts of this clone. This sequence joins TRBV30 and TRBJ1-5, with a tentative D call TRBD1 (6 bases). Trimming took 7 bases from V and 0 from J, leaving 22 bases between them. The CDR3 length is 17 residues. Germline-derived CDR1 and CDR2 are GTSNPN and SVGIG (reference sequence). Here the CDR3 reads CASSSGQKFNSNQPQHF. DNA for the CDR3: TGTGCCTCGTCTTCGGGACAAAAATTTAATAGCAATCAGCCCCAGCATTTT.

The chain recombines TRBV18 with TRBJ2-4; the match to TRBD1 covers 8 bases. The CDR3 covers 14 residues. The V gene's germline CDR1 is KGHSH and CDR2 LQKENI. Trimming at V came to 0 bases and at J to 13 bases, leaving 8 bases not matched to a gene. The CDR3 DNA is TGTGCCAGCTCACCACCGGGACAGGAGGCTGGCCAGTACTTC. It translates to CASSPPGQEAGQYF. Full variable domain (missing parts from reference TRBV18 and TRBJ2-4): NAGVMQNPRHLVRRRGQEARLRCSPMKGHSHVYWYRQLPEEGLKFMVYLQKENIIDESGMPKERFSAEFPKEGPSILRIQQVVRGDSAAYFCASSPPGQEAGQYFGAGTRLSVL.

Concerning this clone: Other nucleotide sequences from this sample produce the same CDR3. The chain employs TRBV5-1 and TRBJ2-7; D is unclear. V lost 4 bases and J lost 2, with 7 bases in between. The CDR3 contains 12 residues. Germline CDR1 SGHRS, CDR2 YFSETQ. In nucleotides, the CDR3 is TGCGCCAGCAGCCTTGACGCCTACGAGCAGTACTTC. Translating gives CASSLDAYEQYF.

This rearrangement joins TRBV2 to TRBJ2-5; D not certain. Germline CDR1 reads SNHLY; CDR2 reads FYNNEI. Trimming took 5 bases from V and 2 from J, leaving 12 bases between them. This CDR3 region has 14 residues. The DNA for the CDR3 is TGTGCCAGCAGTACTCGGATTGATCAAGAGACCCAGTACTTC. It specifies CASSTRIDQETQYF.

The J gene is TRBJ2-1, the V gene TRBV7-2, with D tentatively TRBD1 (5 bases). CDR1 is SGHTA and CDR2 is FQGNSA in the germline V gene. The CDR3 has 14 residues. With 2 bases removed from V and 1 base from J, the gap between germline ends came to 6 bases. CDR3 sequence (DNA): TGTGCCAGCAGCTTACAGGGATCCTACAATGAGCAGTTCTTC. It is translated as CASSLQGSYNEQFF.

As to this clone: Other DNA sequences of this sample code for an identical CDR3. This chain joins TRBV30 and TRBJ1-5; unclear D gene. The V gene lost 1 base and the J gene lost 1 base, with 5 bases spanning the gap. This CDR3 is built from 13 residues. Germline assignment: CDR1 GTSNPN and CDR2 SVGIG (reference sequence). CDR3 protein: CAWSGNSNQPQHF. The CDR3 nucleotides read TGTGCCTGGAGTGGGAACAGCAATCAGCCCCAGCATTTT.

The CDR3 sequence is CAWSVGLTNTEAFF. DNA of the CDR3: TGTGCCTGGAGTGTTGGACTCACGAACACTGAAGCTTTCTTT. The chain employs TRBV30 and TRBJ1-1; D unresolved. This CDR3 spans 14 amino acids. Trimming removed 0 bases from V and 1 base from J, with 9 bases in between. Germline CDR1 and CDR2: GTSNPN and SVGIG (reference sequence). The whole variable domain, remainder taken from reference TRBV30 and TRBJ1-1, is SQTIHQWPATLVQPVGSPLSLECTVEGTSNPNLYWYRQAAGRGLQLLFYSVGIGQISSEVPQNLSASRPQDRQFILSSKKLLLSDSGFYLCAWSVGLTNTEAFFGQGTRLTVV.

The chain has TRBV9 and TRBJ2-7; TRBD2 agrees at 9 bases. Per the germline V gene, CDR1 is SGDLS and CDR2 is YYNGEE. The CDR3 contains 16 residues. With 4 bases clipped from V and 6 bases from J, the junction kept 14 bases outside the gene matches. The CDR3 bases are TGTGCCAGCAGCCCCTTTCCTGCGGGGGGGCCCGGCGAGCAGTACTTC. Translating gives CASSPFPAGGPGEQYF. Supplemented by reference TRBV9 and TRBJ2-7, the full variable domain reads DSGVTQTPKHLITATGQRVTLRCSPRSGDLSVYWYQQSLDQGLQFLIQYYNGEERAKGNILERFSAQQFPDLHSELNLSSLELGDSALYFCASSPFPAGGPGEQYFGPGTRLTVT.